These T cell receptor beta chains were read from a single sample in a study of T cell repertoires in cytomegalovirus infection. A single record per CDR3 protein comes from TCRdb applying MiXCR to the reads. The sample yields hundreds of thousands of distinct CDR3 sequences, approximately 18% seen once. Sequences were obtained from PBMCs. The receptor set was obtained from a human donor in good health (CMV status not recorded). Some clones in this sample may be carry-over from other donors' samples. Both conserved end residues are part of each CDR3.

v_gene: TRBV20-1
len: 12
CDR3aa: CSASSPSDTQYF

v_gene: TRBV12-3/TRBV12-4
len: 14
CDR3aa: CASSLGRPNTEAFF

v_gene: TRBV11-2
len: 14
CDR3aa: CASRDGGGPETQYF

v_gene: TRBV5-1
len: 14
CDR3aa: CASSLGILPDTQYF

v_gene: TRBV2
len: 11
CDR3aa: CASKGRDTQYF

v_gene: TRBV12-3/TRBV12-4
len: 15
CDR3aa: CASSPTGTIVYEQYF

v_gene: TRBV20-1
len: 12
CDR3aa: CSGIAPGDTQYF

v_gene: TRBV12-3/TRBV12-4
len: 16
CDR3aa: CASSFTSGGAAGELFF

v_gene: TRBV28
len: 15
CDR3aa: CASSTLAGYTGELFF

v_gene: TRBV7-8
len: 16
CDR3aa: CASSLYLLAGESEQFF

v_gene: TRBV28
len: 13
CDR3aa: CASRLQGDYGYTF

v_gene: TRBV12-3/TRBV12-4
len: 14
CDR3aa: CASSLSAGGASLHF

v_gene: TRBV10-3
len: 15
CDR3aa: CAISDQGSLNTEAFF

v_gene: TRBV7-2
len: 16
CDR3aa: CASSLWGGRGNQPQHF

v_gene: TRBV7-2
len: 15
CDR3aa: CASSRTSGTQETQYF

v_gene: TRBV10-3
len: 13
CDR3aa: CAISDRLKETQYF

v_gene: TRBV4-1
len: 14
CDR3aa: CASSRRNIQGEQYF

v_gene: TRBV29-1
len: 12
CDR3aa: CSGGLSSYEQYF

v_gene: TRBV5-3
len: 15
CDR3aa: CASSFGGGGYNEQFF

v_gene: TRBV7-8
len: 14
CDR3aa: CASSKLARKDTHYF

v_gene: TRBV10-3
len: 15
CDR3aa: CAISPRGAQADTQYF

v_gene: TRBV6-6
len: 13
CDR3aa: CASRRGGGNIQYF

v_gene: TRBV11-2
len: 14
CDR3aa: CASSFWGAGETQYF

v_gene: TRBV11-3
len: 13
CDR3aa: CASSQEGTDTQYF

v_gene: TRBV2
len: 12
CDR3aa: CASCIGLNTIYF

v_gene: TRBV5-4
len: 18
CDR3aa: CASSFIQGAVGMNTEAFF

v_gene: TRBV7-4
len: 14
CDR3aa: CASDERKDTDTQYF

v_gene: TRBV6-5
len: 12
CDR3aa: CASSLRGDRYTF

v_gene: TRBV20-1
len: 12
CDR3aa: CSVDTRQDTQYF

v_gene: TRBV12-5
len: 14
CDR3aa: CASGLEGPDTEAFF

v_gene: TRBV7-6
len: 13
CDR3aa: CASSLHEPDTQYF

v_gene: TRBV6-1
len: 16
CDR3aa: CASSPRLRGLGNTIYF

v_gene: TRBV7-8
len: 14
CDR3aa: CASSLGRGSTEAFF